The rows below give T cell receptor beta chains drawn from one sample of a study of cytomegalovirus exposure and HLA in healthy donors. Data came from immunoSEQ multiplex PCR; TCRdb stores just in-frame clones and leaves some out. The sample includes some 240,000 clones, around 90% of them seen just once. Sequencing was carried out using PBMCs. These receptors were collected from a girl aged 2 to 9 in good health and CMV-seronegative. Both conserved end residues are part of each CDR3. A D gene is named only where the DNA matches it firmly. A clone size is listed for some rows: how often the clone was seen (once, few, many), or a class if it is expanded.

D gene	V gene	J gene	clone size	CDR3 DNA	CDR3 protein
NA	TRBV28	TRBJ1-3	NA	TGTGCCAGCATGCAGGGCGGCTCTGGAAACACCATATATTTT	CASMQGGSGNTIYF
TRBD1	TRBV16	TRBJ2-7	NA	TGTGCCAGCAGCCAACCGGGACAGGGGTACAACGAGCAGTACTTC	CASSQPGQGYNEQYF
NA	TRBV7-9	TRBJ2-7	NA	TGTTCCAGCAGCTCAGTCTCCTACGAGCAGTACTTC	CSSSSVSYEQYF
NA	TRBV19	TRBJ1-2	NA	TGTGCCAGTAGTAGAACTAGACAGGTCGGGACCTCAACCTATGGCTACACCTTC	CASSRTRQVGTSTYGYTF
TRBD1	TRBV18	TRBJ1-1	NA	TGTGCCAGCCTAGGGGGACAGGGGACTGAAGCTTTCTTT	CASLGGQGTEAFF
NA	TRBV28	TRBJ1-5	NA	TGTGCCAGCACCCCGGGGGGGTTGAGCAATCAGCCCCAGCATTTT	CASTPGGLSNQPQHF
NA	TRBV4-1	TRBJ1-6	once	TGCGCCAGCAGCCAAGAGAGCAGGGCGTTTAATTCACCCCTCCACTTT	CASSQESRAFNSPLHF
NA	TRBV19	TRBJ2-1	once	TGTGCCAGTAGTATTTACAGTGAGCAGTTCTTC	CASSIYSEQFF
NA	TRBV6-6	TRBJ1-5	NA	TGTGCCAGCACGGGTTTGGGCAATCAGCCCCAGCATTTT	CASTGLGNQPQHF
TRBD1	TRBV15	TRBJ1-1	NA	TGTGCCACCAGCAGAGCAGGGACAGGGGATACTGAAGCTTTCTTT	CATSRAGTGDTEAFF
TRBD1	TRBV5-1	TRBJ2-7	NA	TGCGCCAGCGGGACAGGGAGGGTCTACGAGCAGTACTTC	CASGTGRVYEQYF
TRBD1	TRBV30	TRBJ1-2	NA	TGTGCCTGGAGAGGACAGGGCCCTAACTATGGCTACACCTTC	CAWRGQGPNYGYTF
TRBD1	TRBV27	TRBJ2-1	NA	TGTGCCAGCAGCACCTTCCGGGGACAGGGATTGGATGAGCAGTTCTTC	CASSTFRGQGLDEQFF
NA	TRBV7-7	TRBJ2-2	NA	TGTGCTAGCAGCTTAGTGAAGCAAGACGGGGAGCTGTTTTTT	CASSLVKQDGELFF
TRBD1	TRBV30	TRBJ1-1	NA	TGTGCCTGGAGTCCCAGATGGACAGGCGAAGCTTTCTTT	CAWSPRWTGEAFF
TRBD2	TRBV10-2	TRBJ2-7	NA	TGCGCCAGCGGTGCGGGGGGGCTGTACGAGCAGTACTTC	CASGAGGLYEQYF
NA	TRBV5-1	TRBJ2-7	NA	TGCGCCAGCAGCTTGGACGGGAACGAGCAGTACTTC	CASSLDGNEQYF
TRBD1	TRBV7-9	TRBJ1-5	NA	TGTGCCAGCAGCTCGGACAGGGTCAATCAGCCCCAGCATTTT	CASSSDRVNQPQHF
NA	TRBV27	TRBJ2-7	NA	TGTGCCAGCAGGCGGACAGTTAACTACGAGCAGTACTTC	CASRRTVNYEQYF
NA	TRBV2	TRBJ2-7	NA	TGTGCCAGCAGGGCAGGGCAATACGAGCAGTACTTC	CASRAGQYEQYF
TRBD2	TRBV11-2	TRBJ2-5	NA	TGTGCCAGCAGCTTAGTGTACAGCGGGACTGTAAGAGAGACCCAGTACTTC	CASSLVYSGTVRETQYF
NA	TRBV19	TRBJ2-3	NA	TGTGCCAGTAGCGACTTTGGTACGCAGTATTTT	CASSDFGTQYF
TRBD1	TRBV5-8	TRBJ2-4	NA	TGTGCCAGCAGCTTTGGGGACAGGTCTCAGAACATTCAGTACTTC	CASSFGDRSQNIQYF
TRBD1	TRBV10-1	TRBJ2-7	NA	TGCGCCAGCAGTACCGGGACAGCCTCCTACGAGCAGTACTTC	CASSTGTASYEQYF
NA	TRBV15	TRBJ2-7	NA	TGTGCCACCAGCAGAGGGGGCGTTTACGAGCAGTACTTC	CATSRGGVYEQYF
TRBD2	TRBV10-1	TRBJ2-7	NA	TGCGCCAGCAGTGAATGGACTAGCGGGACCCCCTACGAGCAGTACTTC	CASSEWTSGTPYEQYF
TRBD2	TRBV7-6	TRBJ2-7	NA	TGTGCCAGCAGCCCGGGACTAGCGGGAGTTTACGAGCAGTACTTC	CASSPGLAGVYEQYF
TRBD1	TRBV10-2	TRBJ1-5	NA	TGCGCCAGCAGTGAGACCGCGCACCGGGACAGCCTCTATAGCAATCAGCCCCAGCATTTT	CASSETAHRDSLYSNQPQHF
TRBD2	TRBV7-9	TRBJ2-3	NA	TGTTCCAGCAGCTTGGTGCGGGAGGTCTCAACGCAGTATTTT	CSSSLVREVSTQYF
TRBD2	TRBV5-1	TRBJ2-7	NA	TGCGCCAGCAGCCAGGGACTAGCGGGGGACTACGAGCAGTACTTC	CASSQGLAGDYEQYF
TRBD1	TRBV27	TRBJ2-1	NA	TGTGCCAGCAGTTTGACAGGGTCACTAAATGAGCAGTTCTTC	CASSLTGSLNEQFF
TRBD1	TRBV5-6	TRBJ1-2	NA	TGTGCCAGCAGACGCCGGGACAGGGATTACTATGGCTACACCTTC	CASRRRDRDYYGYTF
TRBD1	TRBV28	TRBJ2-3	NA	TGTGCCAGCAGCCGACGACAGGGCAGCACAGATACGCAGTATTTT	CASSRRQGSTDTQYF
TRBD1	TRBV18	TRBJ1-5	NA	TGTGCCAGCTCTCCCGGGACAGGGGGAGTTGATAGCAATCAGCCCCAGCATTTT	CASSPGTGGVDSNQPQHF
TRBD2	TRBV4-1	TRBJ2-7	NA	TGCGCCAGCAGCCAAAGCGGGACGGGGTCCTACGAGCAGTACTTC	CASSQSGTGSYEQYF
TRBD1	TRBV14	TRBJ2-7	NA	TGTGCCAGCAGCCAGGGACGGACAGGGTTCTTGTACGAGCAGTACTTC	CASSQGRTGFLYEQYF
NA	TRBV4-1	TRBJ2-2	NA	TGCGCCAGCAGCCAAGTAGCTAGCGACACCGGGGAGCTGTTTTTT	CASSQVASDTGELFF
NA	TRBV28	TRBJ1-4	NA	TGTGCCAGCAGTTTAGGAGGGGCCCGTGAAAAACTGTTTTTT	CASSLGGAREKLFF
NA	TRBV7-9	TRBJ2-7	NA	TGTGCCAGCAGCAGTACAAGACAGCGGGACGAGCAGTACTTC	CASSSTRQRDEQYF
NA	TRBV10-3	TRBJ1-1	NA	TGTGCCATCAGTGAATGGGGAGGGGACACTGAAGCTTTCTTT	CAISEWGGDTEAFF
TRBD2	TRBV19	TRBJ2-3	NA	TGTGCCAGTAGTGCGACTAGCGGTACAGATACGCAGTATTTT	CASSATSGTDTQYF
NA	TRBV5-6	TRBJ1-3	NA	TGTGCCAGCAGCGTCCAGGGCTCTGGAAACACCATATATTTT	CASSVQGSGNTIYF
TRBD1	TRBV5-1	TRBJ2-1	NA	TGCGCCAGCAGCCCGGCGGGACAGGGGCTTATCAATGAGCAGTTCTTC	CASSPAGQGLINEQFF
NA	TRBV28	TRBJ2-7	NA	TGTGCCAGCCACGACCCGGGGGCCTACGAGCAGTACTTC	CASHDPGAYEQYF
TRBD2	TRBV11-2	TRBJ2-1	NA	TGTGCCAGCAGCTTATCCCCTAGCGGGAGCTCCTACAATGAGCAGTTCTTC	CASSLSPSGSSYNEQFF
TRBD2	TRBV25-1	TRBJ2-7	NA	TGTGCCAGCAGACCTAGCGGGGGCGCAATTTACGAGCAGTACTTC	CASRPSGGAIYEQYF
NA	TRBV5-1	TRBJ1-4	NA	TGCGCCAGCAGCTTGTACGGGGGTCCTAATGAAAAACTGTTTTTT	CASSLYGGPNEKLFF
TRBD2	TRBV5-8	TRBJ2-1	NA	TGTGCCAGCAGCTTCGGGGAGGGGCCCGGCAATGAGCAGTTCTTC	CASSFGEGPGNEQFF
TRBD2	TRBV5-1	TRBJ2-1	NA	TGCGCCAGCAGCTTGGTTGGCGGGGGCTACAATGAGCAGTTCTTC	CASSLVGGGYNEQFF
NA	TRBV14	TRBJ2-3	NA	TGTGCCAGCAGCTCGACAGACGGTGGCACAGATACGCAGTATTTT	CASSSTDGGTDTQYF
TRBD2	TRBV5-6	TRBJ2-2	NA	TGTGCCAGCAGCTTGGGACTAGCGGGCTCCCCGGGGGCGGAGCTGTTTTTT	CASSLGLAGSPGAELFF
TRBD1	TRBV5-6	TRBJ1-4	NA	TGTGCCAGCAGCTCGGGACAGGCGGGGGCTAATGAAAAACTGTTTTTT	CASSSGQAGANEKLFF
TRBD2	TRBV12-5	TRBJ2-1	NA	TGTGCTAGCGGACTAGCGGGTAACAATGAGCAGTTCTTC	CASGLAGNNEQFF
NA	TRBV5-1	TRBJ1-6	NA	TGCGCCAGCAGCACAAGGACCGGGAACAATTCACCCCTCCACTTT	CASSTRTGNNSPLHF
NA	TRBV5-6	TRBJ2-1	once	TGTGCCAGCAGCCCCGGCGGCTACAATGAGCAGTTCTTC	CASSPGGYNEQFF
TRBD2	TRBV4-1	TRBJ2-2	NA	TGCGCCAGCAGCCCCTTTGGCACTAGCGGGGGGGGAAACACCGGGGAGCTGTTTTTT	CASSPFGTSGGGNTGELFF
NA	TRBV15	TRBJ2-2	NA	TGTGCCACCAGGGCACGTGGCGGGGAGCTGTTTTTT	CATRARGGELFF
NA	TRBV7-9	TRBJ1-4	NA	TGTGCCACCTCCGCTATCCGGACTAATGAAAAACTGTTTTTT	CATSAIRTNEKLFF
NA	TRBV9	TRBJ2-5	once	TGTGCCAGCAGCGTAGCTCTAGAGGCAGAACAAGAGACCCAGTACTTC	CASSVALEAEQETQYF
TRBD2	TRBV7-9	TRBJ2-7	NA	TGTGCCAGCAGCCTGGGGACTAGCGGCCTCCGTGGCCACGAGCAGTACTTC	CASSLGTSGLRGHEQYF